This entry lists 6 T cell receptor beta chains sequenced from one sample in a study of shared clonotypes between healthy human individuals. The protocol was immunoSEQ multiplex PCR, while the TCRdb copy is restricted to in-frame clones and leaves out a portion. This table has some 2.3 million clones, 85% to 95% appearing once. Input material: naive CD4+ T cells from PBMCs. Subset specified: CD45RA+ positively selected. These receptors were collected from a man aged 18 to 35 in good health. Some clones in this sample may be carry-over from other donors' samples.

The rearrangement links TRBV2 to TRBJ2-1; no reliable D call. The CDR3 covers 11 residues. Germline CDR1 is SNHLY and CDR2 is FYNNEI. V lost 5 bases and J 4 bases, leaving 3 bases between the germline ends. CDR3 sequence: CASSFYNEQFF. The CDR3 region has the DNA TGTGCCAGCAGTTTTTACAATGAGCAGTTCTTC.

This chain links TRBV6-1 with TRBJ2-1; D not resolved. The CDR3 has 14 amino acids. Germline lookup yields CDR1 MNHNS and CDR2 SASEGT. The ends were cut back, 6 bases at V and 0 bases at J, with 9 bases in the middle. The CDR3 DNA follows: TGTGCCAGCAGAAGGACGGACTCCTACAATGAGCAGTTCTTC. Its protein is CASRRTDSYNEQFF.

The chain uses TRBV7-2 and TRBJ1-5, with D maybe TRBD1 (6 bases). This CDR3 comprises 15 residues. Germline CDR1 reads SGHTA; CDR2 reads FQGNSA. V was shortened by 5 bases and J by 4 bases, with 15 bases between the two germline ends. The CDR3 loop is CASSPQSGANQPQHF. In DNA form, the CDR3 reads TGTGCCAGCAGCCCTCAATCAGGGGCAAATCAGCCCCAGCATTTT.

The chain couples TRBV7-3 to TRBJ2-1, with a weak D call TRBD1 (6 bases). The CDR3 covers 15 residues. Germline loops: CDR1 SGHTA, CDR2 FQGTGA. Trimming removed 6 bases from V and 6 bases from J, with 18 bases in between. CDR3 DNA: TGTGCCAGCAGTCAAACCCCGGGACAAAGCAATGAGCAGTTCTTC. Amino acid sequence: CASSQTPGQSNEQFF. The full variable domain, rest sourced from reference TRBV7-3 and TRBJ2-1, is GAGVSQTPSNKVTEKGKYVELRCDPISGHTALYWYRQSLGQGPEFLIYFQGTGAADDSGLPNDRFFAVRPEGSVSTLKIQRTERGDSAVYLCASSQTPGQSNEQFFGPGTRLTVL.

The CDR3 DNA reads as TGTGCCAGCAGTCGGACAGGGAGCACAGATACGCAGTATTTT. It encodes CASSRTGSTDTQYF. The chain couples TRBV6-1 to TRBJ2-3, with 8 bases matching TRBD1. From germline, CDR1 is MNHNS and CDR2 SASEGT. The CDR3 has 14 amino acids. Losses at the gene ends were 5 bases for V and 0 bases for J; bases not matched to a gene: 1.

The rearrangement uses TRBV6-6 and TRBJ1-5; maybe TRBD1 (5 bases). Trimming cost V 6 bases and J 2 bases, with 14 bases left between them. The germline V gene has CDR1 MNHNY and CDR2 SVGAGI (reference sequence). CDR3 length: 15 amino acids. CDR3 DNA sequence: TGTGCCAGCAGCCCCCCGGGGGTTGGCAATCAGCCCCAGCATTTT. This gives the protein CASSPPGVGNQPQHF.